The 24 T cell receptor beta chains below come from one sample, sequenced in a study of T cells of healthy individuals. Via MiXCR, TCRdb re-called the 5' RACE reads, giving one row per CDR3 protein. The repertoire has some 69,000 distinct CDR3 sequences, about a sixth of them found once; the top ten carry about 4.7%. The receptors come from a human donor in good health.

In its sample, this clonotype was seen many times. The rearrangement joins TRBV11-2 to TRBJ1-5; TRBD1 agrees at 7 bases. Germline CDR1 SGHAT, CDR2 FQNNGV. The CDR3 extends over 15 amino acids. V lost 0 bases, J lost 5 bases, and 4 bases stayed unmatched. The CDR3 DNA is TGTGCCAGCAGCTTAGAGACAGGGTGGGATCAGCCCCAGCATTTT. Translating it yields CASSLETGWDQPQHF.

This clonotype came up many times. This rearrangement joins TRBV6-6 to TRBJ2-3; 7 positions agree with TRBD2. This CDR3 spans 15 amino acids. Germline assignment: CDR1 MNHNY and CDR2 SVGAGI (reference sequence). V dropped 2 bases and J dropped 1; count of bases not matched to a gene: 3. CDR3 sequence: CASSYTAGGTDTQYF. The DNA of the CDR3 is TGTGCCAGCAGTTACACGGCGGGGGGCACAGATACGCAGTATTTT.

In its sample, this clonotype was seen many times. The V call is TRBV4-3, the J call TRBJ2-5, with 9 bases that match TRBD1. In germline, CDR1 is LGHNA, CDR2 YSLEER. This CDR3 has 15 amino acids. V was clipped by 0 bases and J by 5 bases; unmatched bases: 4. The CDR3 DNA is TGCGCCAGCAGCCAAGATCGGACAGGGGCCGAGACCCAGTACTTC. Its protein is CASSQDRTGAETQYF.

A few counts support this clonotype. The genes are TRBV29-1 and TRBJ2-3; 7 bases are a match to TRBD1. Germline V gene lookup returns CDR1 SQVTM and CDR2 ANQGSEA. The V gene end was trimmed by 5 bases and the J gene end by 0 bases; junction bases not matched to a gene: 11. CDR3 size: 16 residues. The CDR3 DNA follows: TGCAGCGTTTCAACCCACAGGGGCCGTAGCACAGATACGCAGTATTTT. Its protein is CSVSTHRGRSTDTQYF.

The V and J genes are TRBV25-1 and TRBJ1-6; D might be TRBD1 (5 bases). There are 16 residues in the CDR3. Trimming took off 4 bases at V and 8 bases at J, with 18 bases between the two ends. CDR1 is MGHDK, CDR2 SYGVNS, per germline. The CDR3 nucleotides are TGTGCCAGCAGTGCCCTCGGGGACCTTGACGATTCACCCCTCCACTTT. It encodes CASSALGDLDDSPLHF.

This clonotype was observed at least ten times. The V and J genes are TRBV20-1 and TRBJ1-5; D gene ambiguous. Germline V gene lookup returns CDR1 DFQATT and CDR2 SNEGSKA (reference sequence). The length of the CDR3 is 14 residues. V dropped 5 bases and J dropped 0 bases, with 11 bases sitting between them. The CDR3 DNA sequence: TGCAGTGCTGGAGTAGTGAATAGCAATCAGCCCCAGCATTTT. This encodes CSAGVVNSNQPQHF.

This clonotype was picked up many times. The V call is TRBV4-2, the J call TRBJ2-7; D may be TRBD2 (5 bases). The CDR3 contains 15 residues. Trimming cost V 0 bases and J 3 bases, with 12 bases left between them. CDR1 LGHNA and CDR2 YNFKEQ come from the germline V gene. The CDR3 here is CASSQDYGRGYEQYF. The CDR3 DNA follows: TGTGCCAGCAGCCAAGATTATGGACGGGGCTACGAGCAGTACTTC.

The chain carries TRBV4-1 and TRBJ1-5; D remains ambiguous. Trimming cost V 2 bases and J 9 bases, with 20 bases left between them. This CDR3 has 16 residues. CDR1 is MGHRA, CDR2 YSYEKL, per germline. CDR3 DNA sequence: TGCGCCAGCAGCCAACTAGGTGGCGGTATTAATGGGCCCCAGCATTTT. The encoded protein is CASSQLGGGINGPQHF.

V gene TRBV20-1 combines with J gene TRBJ1-2, with 7 bases fitting TRBD1. Germline CDR1 and CDR2: DFQATT and SNEGSKA (reference sequence). The CDR3 spans 14 residues. V lost 1 base to trimming and J lost 5 bases; unmatched junction nucleotides: 7. The CDR3, as DNA: TGCAGTGCTAGAGTCCCCGGGACAGATTATGGCTACACCTTC. Amino acid sequence: CSARVPGTDYGYTF.

Many counts were recorded for this clonotype. CDR3 amino acids: CASSFWGQGGNQPQHF. In DNA form, the CDR3 reads TGTGCCAGCAGCTTCTGGGGCCAGGGGGGCAATCAGCCCCAGCATTTT. The rearrangement uses TRBV13 and TRBJ1-5, with 7 nucleotides matching TRBD1. Unmatched junction bases numbered 7, after V lost 3 bases and J lost 2 bases. Per the germline V gene, CDR1 is PRHDT and CDR2 is FYEKMQ (reference sequence). CDR3 size: 16 residues.

As concerns this clonotype: A read error is likely, as this CDR3 ends without the conserved phenylalanine or tryptophan. V and J are TRBV29-1 and TRBJ2-7; no reliable D call. Trimming took off 1 base at V and 2 bases at J, with 6 bases between the two ends. Germline loops: CDR1 SQVTM, CDR2 ANQGSEA. The CDR3 contains 12 residues. CDR3 residues: CSVEGSTYEQYY. Here the CDR3 DNA reads TGCAGCGTTGAAGGCAGCACCTACGAGCAGTACTAC.

This clonotype was observed at least ten times. The rearrangement links TRBV12-3 or TRBV12-4 to TRBJ2-7; D unclear. The V and J ends lost 4 bases and 3 bases respectively, with 7 bases between them. This CDR3 comprises 12 residues. CDR3 sequence: CASSSDRYEQYF. The CDR3 nucleotides are TGTGCCAGCAGTTCGGACCGCTACGAGCAGTACTTC.

This clonotype showed up many times. The gene calls are TRBV27 and TRBJ2-2; 12 nucleotides agree with TRBD2. Germline V lookup: CDR1 MNHEY, CDR2 SMNVEV (reference sequence). V was clipped by 3 bases and J by 3 bases; unmatched bases: 5. The CDR3 loop spans 17 amino acids. CDR3: CASSLPSGRAYTGELFF. The CDR3 DNA is TGTGCCAGCAGTTTGCCTAGCGGGAGGGCCTACACCGGGGAGCTGTTTTTT.

This clonotype appeared many times. A junction end diverges from the germline sequence, so it may reflect a read error. V usage is TRBV5-1 and J usage is TRBJ2-7, with D perhaps TRBD1 (5 bases). CDR3 length: 12 residues. In germline, CDR1 is SGHRS, CDR2 YFSETQ. CDR3 DNA: TGCGCCAGCAGCTCGAAAGGGATTCAAGGGGTCTTC. Translating gives CASSSKGIQGVF.

This clonotype was seen ten or more times. V usage is TRBV30 and J usage is TRBJ1-2; no firm D call. Germline V gene data show CDR1 as GTSNPN and CDR2 as SVGIG (reference sequence). This CDR3 is 12 amino acids long. Trimming pared 4 bases from V and 8 bases from J, leaving 14 bases between. The CDR3 coding sequence is TGTGCCTGGAATAACCGCGCTGGCGGCTACACCTTC. It is translated as CAWNNRAGGYTF. Drawing the rest from reference TRBV30 and TRBJ1-2, the complete variable domain is SQTIHQWPATLVQPVGSPLSLECTVEGTSNPNLYWYRQAAGRGLQLLFYSVGIGQISSEVPQNLSASRPQDRQFILSSKKLLLSDSGFYLCAWNNRAGGYTFGSGTRLTVV.

This clonotype has a handful of counts. V and J are TRBV2 and TRBJ2-3; 12 bases align to TRBD2. Germline CDR1 and CDR2: SNHLY and FYNNEI. The V and J ends lost 7 bases and 2 bases, in that order; junction bases with no gene match: 4. The length of the CDR3 is 15 residues. CDR3: CASTRTSGDTDTQYF. CDR3 bases: TGTGCCAGCACCCGGACTAGCGGGGACACAGATACGCAGTATTTT. The whole variable domain, filled in from reference TRBV2 and TRBJ2-3, reads EPEVTQTPSHQVTQMGQEVILRCVPISNHLYFYWYRQILGQKVEFLVSFYNNEISEKSEIFDDQFSVERPDGSNFTLKIRSTKLEDSAMYFCASTRTSGDTDTQYFGPGTRLTVL.

V gene TRBV5-6 combines with J gene TRBJ2-7; 8 nucleotides agree with TRBD1. The CDR3 is 14 residues long. The trim removed 4 bases at V and 6 bases at J, leaving 9 bases unmatched. In germline, CDR1 is SGHDT, CDR2 YYEEEE. This CDR3 reads CASSRVQGAAEQYF. DNA of the CDR3: TGTGCCAGCAGCCGCGTGCAGGGGGCGGCCGAGCAGTACTTC.

This clonotype came up many times. The chain carries TRBV29-1 and TRBJ2-1; 7 bases line up with TRBD1. The CDR3 consists of 13 residues. The germline V gene encodes CDR1 SQVTM and CDR2 ANQGSEA. V lost 6 bases, J lost 0 bases, and 2 bases stayed unmatched. The CDR3 DNA reads as TGCAGCGTGACAGGGTACTCCTACAATGAGCAGTTCTTC. Translating gives CSVTGYSYNEQFF.

This chain uses TRBV9 with TRBJ2-2; D may be TRBD1 or TRBD2 (6 bases each). This CDR3 region has 16 residues. The germline V and J ends were trimmed by 7 bases and 0 bases, with 16 bases remaining between them. Germline values: CDR1 SGDLS, CDR2 YYNGEE. CDR3: CASRGGSDSNTGELFF. CDR3 coding DNA: TGTGCCAGCCGAGGGGGGAGCGATTCGAACACCGGGGAGCTGTTTTTT.

The chain employs TRBV3-1 and TRBJ1-5, with D possibly being TRBD1 (5 bases). The CDR3 has 13 amino acids. CDR1 and CDR2 from the germline V gene are LGHDT and YNNKEL (reference sequence). Trimming left V 5 bases short and J 4 bases short, with 9 bases between. CDR3 amino acids: CASSRDGNQPQHF. CDR3 bases: TGTGCCAGCAGCAGGGACGGGAATCAGCCCCAGCATTTT. The entire variable domain, with the rest obtained from reference TRBV3-1 and TRBJ1-5, is as follows: DTAVSQTPKYLVTQMGNDKSIKCEQNLGHDTMYWYKQDSKKFLKIMFSYNNKELIINETVPNRFSPKSPDKAHLNLHINSLELGDSAVYFCASSRDGNQPQHFGDGTRLSIL.

V usage is TRBV12-3 or TRBV12-4 and J usage is TRBJ2-3, with a possible D match to TRBD1 (6 bases). There are 13 residues in the CDR3. The V end was cut by 8 bases, the J end by 2 bases, with 11 bases between. In nucleotides, the CDR3 is TGTGCCAGCGGGGGCAGCACCACAGATACGCAGTATTTT. It codes for CASGGSTTDTQYF.

This clonotype was recorded a few times. The rearrangement links TRBV2 to TRBJ2-3, with TRBD1 matching 7 bases. The CDR3 extends over 14 amino acids. CDR1 is SNHLY, CDR2 FYNNEI, per germline. V lost 5 bases, J lost 0 bases, and 2 bases stayed unmatched. The CDR3: CASSLGQSTDTQYF. The CDR3 bases are TGTGCCAGCAGTCTGGGACAGAGCACAGATACGCAGTATTTT.

This rearrangement joins TRBV7-9 to TRBJ1-2, with 8 bases fitting TRBD1. Per germline, CDR1 SEHNR and CDR2 FQNEAQ (reference sequence). V trimming: 4 bases; J trimming: 6 bases; junction bases outside the gene matches: 7. The CDR3 is 14 amino acids. Here the CDR3 DNA reads TGTGCCAGCAGCTGGCAGGGGGCGGCTCATGGCTACACCTTC. It specifies CASSWQGAAHGYTF.

The chain joins TRBV4-3 to TRBJ2-1; D gene unclear. The V gene lost 3 bases and the J gene lost 0 bases, with 15 bases spanning the gap. The CDR3 consists of 17 residues. Per germline, CDR1 LGHNA and CDR2 YSLEER. In DNA, the CDR3 is TGCGCCAGCAGCCAGGGCCCCACTGGTAGCTCCTACAATGAGCAGTTCTTC. Translation gives CASSQGPTGSSYNEQFF.